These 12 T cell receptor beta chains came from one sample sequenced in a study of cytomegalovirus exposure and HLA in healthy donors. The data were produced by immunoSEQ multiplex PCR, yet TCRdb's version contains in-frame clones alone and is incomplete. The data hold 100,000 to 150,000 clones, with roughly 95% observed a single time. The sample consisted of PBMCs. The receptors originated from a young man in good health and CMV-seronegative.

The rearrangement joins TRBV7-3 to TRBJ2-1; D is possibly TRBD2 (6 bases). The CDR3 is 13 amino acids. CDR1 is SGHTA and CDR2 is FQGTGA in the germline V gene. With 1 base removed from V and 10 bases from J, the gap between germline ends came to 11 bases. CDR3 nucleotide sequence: TGTGCCAGCAGCTTAAGGGAGGAGCGGGAGCAGTTCTTC. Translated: CASSLREEREQFF.

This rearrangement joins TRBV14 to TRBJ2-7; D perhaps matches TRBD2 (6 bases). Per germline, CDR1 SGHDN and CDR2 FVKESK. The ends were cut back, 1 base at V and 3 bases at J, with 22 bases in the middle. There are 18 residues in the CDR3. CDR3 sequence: CASSQAPLIAGLIYEQYF. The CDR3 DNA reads TGTGCCAGCAGCCAAGCCCCCTTGATTGCGGGATTAATCTACGAGCAGTACTTC.

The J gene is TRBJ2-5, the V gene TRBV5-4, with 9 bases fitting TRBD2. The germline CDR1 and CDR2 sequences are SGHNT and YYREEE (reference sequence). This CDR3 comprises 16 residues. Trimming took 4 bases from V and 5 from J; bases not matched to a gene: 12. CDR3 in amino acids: CASSGSHSGSGETQYF. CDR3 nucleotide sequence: TGTGCCAGCAGCGGATCGCATAGCGGGAGCGGGGAGACCCAGTACTTC.

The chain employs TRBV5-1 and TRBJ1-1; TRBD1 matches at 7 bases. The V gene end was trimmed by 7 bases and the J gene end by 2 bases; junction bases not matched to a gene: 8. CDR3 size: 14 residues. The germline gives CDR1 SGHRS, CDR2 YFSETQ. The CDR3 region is CASSWDRPNTEAFF. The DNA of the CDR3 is TGCGCCAGCTCCTGGGACAGACCTAACACTGAAGCTTTCTTT.

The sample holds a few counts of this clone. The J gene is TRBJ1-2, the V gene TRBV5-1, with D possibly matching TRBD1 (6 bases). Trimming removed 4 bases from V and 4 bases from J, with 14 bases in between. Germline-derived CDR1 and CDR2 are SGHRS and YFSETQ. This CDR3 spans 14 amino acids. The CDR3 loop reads CASSQQLDSYGYTF. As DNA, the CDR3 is TGCGCCAGCAGCCAACAATTGGACAGCTATGGCTACACCTTC.

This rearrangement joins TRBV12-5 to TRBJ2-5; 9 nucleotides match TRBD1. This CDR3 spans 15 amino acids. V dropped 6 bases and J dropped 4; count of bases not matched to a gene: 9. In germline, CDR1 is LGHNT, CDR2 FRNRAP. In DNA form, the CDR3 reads TGTGCTAGTGGAGAAGGGACAGGGTTGGGAGAGACCCAGTACTTC. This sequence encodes CASGEGTGLGETQYF.

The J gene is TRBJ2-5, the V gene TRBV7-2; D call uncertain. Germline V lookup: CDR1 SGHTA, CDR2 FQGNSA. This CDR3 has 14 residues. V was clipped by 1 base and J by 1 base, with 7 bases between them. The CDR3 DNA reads TGTGCCAGCAGCTTAGGGCTCTCCCAAGAGACCCAGTACTTC. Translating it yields CASSLGLSQETQYF.

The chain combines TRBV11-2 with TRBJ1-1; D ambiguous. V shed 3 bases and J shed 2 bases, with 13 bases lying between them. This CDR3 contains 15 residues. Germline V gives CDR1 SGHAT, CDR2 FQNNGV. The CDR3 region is CASSFGGEANTEAFF. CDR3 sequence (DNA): TGTGCCAGCAGCTTCGGTGGGGAGGCCAACACTGAAGCTTTCTTT.

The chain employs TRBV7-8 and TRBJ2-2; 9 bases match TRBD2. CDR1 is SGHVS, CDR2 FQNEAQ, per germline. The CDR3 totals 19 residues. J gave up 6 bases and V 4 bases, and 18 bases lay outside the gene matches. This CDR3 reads CASSSRTSDLKRKAGELFF. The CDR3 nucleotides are TGTGCCAGCAGCTCCCGGACTAGCGACCTTAAAAGAAAGGCCGGGGAGCTGTTTTTT.

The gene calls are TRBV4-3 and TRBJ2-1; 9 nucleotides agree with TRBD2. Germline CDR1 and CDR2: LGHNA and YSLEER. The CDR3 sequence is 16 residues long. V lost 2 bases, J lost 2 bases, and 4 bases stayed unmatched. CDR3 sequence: CASSQSAGGPYNEQFF. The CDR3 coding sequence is TGCGCCAGCAGCCAATCAGCGGGGGGCCCCTACAATGAGCAGTTCTTC.

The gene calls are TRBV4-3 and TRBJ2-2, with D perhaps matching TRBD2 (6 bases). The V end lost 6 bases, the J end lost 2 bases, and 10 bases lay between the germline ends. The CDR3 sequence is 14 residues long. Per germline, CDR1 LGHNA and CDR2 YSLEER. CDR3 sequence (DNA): TGCGCCAGCAGTAGGGGACTCAACACCGGGGAGCTGTTTTTT. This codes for CASSRGLNTGELFF.

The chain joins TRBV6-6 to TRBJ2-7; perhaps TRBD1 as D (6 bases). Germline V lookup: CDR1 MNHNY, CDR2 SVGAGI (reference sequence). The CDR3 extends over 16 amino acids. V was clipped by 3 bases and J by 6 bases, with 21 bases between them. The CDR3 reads CASSYSDRNTLAEQYF. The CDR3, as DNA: TGTGCCAGCAGTTATAGCGACAGGAACACCCTCGCCGAGCAGTACTTC.